The subject of this entry is one T cell receptor beta chain. This sample is part of a study of blood T cell repertoires in COVID-19. Turning to the study itself: Donors in the United States, Italy and Spain gave samples during acute or convalescent COVID-19.

CDR3 length equals 15 residues. Germline V gene data show CDR1 as SGHVS and CDR2 as FQNEAQ. Unmatched junction bases numbered 9, after V lost 4 bases and J lost 5 bases. Clones were read by immunoSEQ multiplex PCR, and TCRdb kept only the in-frame ones, dropping some. Altogether around 94,000 clones are present, 80% being singletons, with the ten largest covering 15% to 20%. Sequencing was done on a sample of peripheral blood. The TCR originated in a human donor in a cohort sampled during active COVID-19. The chain couples TRBV7-8 to TRBJ2-5; TRBD2 matches at 8 bases. The CDR3 DNA reads TGTGCCAGCAGCTCGGAGCGGGAGAATGGGGAGACCCAGTACTTC. It yields the protein CASSSERENGETQYF. Looking up the rest from reference TRBV7-8 and TRBJ2-5 gives the full variable domain: GAGVSQSPRYKVAKRGQDVALRCDPISGHVSLFWYQQALGQGPEFLTYFQNEAQLDKSGLPSDRFFAERPEGSVSTLKIQRTQQEDSAVYLCASSSERENGETQYFGPGTRLLVL.